This TCR beta chain was sequenced during a study of PD-L1 blockade in urothelial cancer. On the study more broadly: Once treatment had started, blood was analyzed at 3 weeks (second dose) and again at 6 weeks. Blood gave a median around 150,000 T cells.

Enrolled patients showed locally advanced or metastatic urothelial carcinoma. Between 1 and 8 samples per patient were obtained, pretreatment and on-treatment. Assay: immunoSEQ multiplex PCR; the TCRdb copy retains only in-frame clones and omits some. This sample has about 84,000 clones; about four fifths occur once, and the top ten carry 9.5%. Trimming at V came to 6 bases and at J to 3 bases, leaving 11 bases not matched to a gene. CDR3 length equals 15 residues. Per the germline V gene, CDR1 is SGHTA and CDR2 is FQGNSA. V gene TRBV7-2 combines with J gene TRBJ2-7; TRBD1 matches at 7 bases. Here the sequenced sample was PBMCs, taken around atezolizumab (anti-PD-L1) treatment. The sequence was collected from a man between 65 and 85 years old with urothelial cancer. In DNA, the CDR3 is TGTGCCAGCAGACAAGACAGGGCTCCTATCTACGAGCAGTACTTC. Amino acids: CASRQDRAPIYEQYF.